Listed below are T cell receptor beta chains from one sample, sequenced in a study of cytomegalovirus exposure and HLA in healthy donors. Clones were sequenced by immunoSEQ multiplex PCR, and TCRdb holds only the in-frame ones, with some missing. The sample yields 55,000 to 75,000 clones, around 92% seen once. The sample taken for sequencing was PBMCs. Receptors were obtained from a man between 18 and 35 years old in good health and CMV-seropositive. The CDR3 runs from the conserved cysteine through the conserved F or W. The D gene is left open where the match is weak. A row's size may be missing; if present it is once, few, many or a size class.

DNA: TGTGCCAGCCGGGACAATCAGCCCCAGCATTTT
CDR3: CASRDNQPQHF
D: NA
size: NA
J: TRBJ1-5
V: TRBV2

DNA: TGCGCCAGCAGCTTGGGTCCGGGAGGAAAAGAGACCCAGTACTTC
CDR3: CASSLGPGGKETQYF
D: TRBD2
size: NA
J: TRBJ2-5
V: TRBV5-1

DNA: TGTGCTAGCAGCTTCACAGGGCCTACCACTAAAGATGAGCAGTTCTTC
CDR3: CASSFTGPTTKDEQFF
D: NA
size: once
J: TRBJ2-1
V: TRBV7-7

DNA: TGTGCCAGCAGCCCGGACACGAACACTGAAGCTTTCTTT
CDR3: CASSPDTNTEAFF
D: NA
size: NA
J: TRBJ1-1
V: TRBV5-5

DNA: TGTGCCAGCAGTTCACATACAGGTCACGGCAATCAGCCCCAGCATTTT
CDR3: CASSSHTGHGNQPQHF
D: NA
size: NA
J: TRBJ1-5
V: TRBV28

DNA: TGTGCCAGCAGCTTACAGGGGGCTGGGGACATTCAGTACTTC
CDR3: CASSLQGAGDIQYF
D: TRBD1
size: NA
J: TRBJ2-4
V: TRBV5-4

DNA: TGTGCCAGCAGCCAGACGGGATATGGCTACACCTTC
CDR3: CASSQTGYGYTF
D: NA
size: NA
J: TRBJ1-2
V: TRBV27

DNA: TGTGCCAGCAGTTCTCTAGCGGGAGACGGCACAGATACGCAGTATTTT
CDR3: CASSSLAGDGTDTQYF
D: TRBD2
size: NA
J: TRBJ2-3
V: TRBV28

DNA: TGCGCCAGCAGCTCTGGGACAGGGGGAGAGACCCAGTACTTC
CDR3: CASSSGTGGETQYF
D: TRBD1
size: NA
J: TRBJ2-5
V: TRBV4-1

DNA: TGCGCCAGCAGCGCACTAGCGGGAGTTGTAGTCAATGAGCAGTTCTTC
CDR3: CASSALAGVVVNEQFF
D: TRBD2
size: NA
J: TRBJ2-1
V: TRBV5-1

DNA: TGTGCCAGCAGTGAATCGGAGACCCAGTACTTC
CDR3: CASSESETQYF
D: NA
size: NA
J: TRBJ2-5
V: TRBV2

DNA: TGTGCCAGCAGCCCACGGGACATTGGACGCAATGAGCAGTTCTTC
CDR3: CASSPRDIGRNEQFF
D: NA
size: NA
J: TRBJ2-1
V: TRBV11-3

DNA: TGTGCCACCAGCAGACGCACAGGGGGCTGGACAGATACGCAGTATTTT
CDR3: CATSRRTGGWTDTQYF
D: TRBD1
size: NA
J: TRBJ2-3
V: TRBV15

DNA: TGCAGTGCCTACAGGCAGATTGAAGCTTTCTTT
CDR3: CSAYRQIEAFF
D: NA
size: NA
J: TRBJ1-1
V: TRBV20-1

DNA: TGCGCCAGCAGCTTGGGACTAGCGGGAGGGTTAGAGACCCAGTACTTC
CDR3: CASSLGLAGGLETQYF
D: TRBD2
size: once
J: TRBJ2-5
V: TRBV5-1

DNA: TGTGCCAGCAGTCCCCCTGACAGGAACAATGAGCAGTTCTTC
CDR3: CASSPPDRNNEQFF
D: NA
size: NA
J: TRBJ2-1
V: TRBV28

DNA: TGTGCCAGCACCTCCTTCGAGGCAGGGAATCAGCCCCAGCATTTT
CDR3: CASTSFEAGNQPQHF
D: NA
size: once
J: TRBJ1-5
V: TRBV28

DNA: TGTGCCAGCAGTGAAGGACTAGCGGGTTATACGCAGTATTTT
CDR3: CASSEGLAGYTQYF
D: TRBD2
size: NA
J: TRBJ2-3
V: TRBV6-4

DNA: TGTGCCAGTAGTCCCACTCAAAGAAATGAAAAACTGTTTTTT
CDR3: CASSPTQRNEKLFF
D: NA
size: once
J: TRBJ1-4
V: TRBV19

DNA: TGTGCCAGCACCAGGGGAATCAGCTCCTACGAGCAGTACTTC
CDR3: CASTRGISSYEQYF
D: NA
size: NA
J: TRBJ2-7
V: TRBV28

DNA: TGTGCCAGCAGCGACCACGAGGGACTGGGCGGAAACACCATATATTTT
CDR3: CASSDHEGLGGNTIYF
D: NA
size: NA
J: TRBJ1-3
V: TRBV2

DNA: TGTGCCAGCAGTTACGACGGAGCTCCTAACAATGAGCAGTTCTTC
CDR3: CASSYDGAPNNEQFF
D: NA
size: NA
J: TRBJ2-1
V: TRBV6-5

DNA: TGTGCCACCCGACCCAGGGTTATGGTCAACTACGAGCAGTACTTC
CDR3: CATRPRVMVNYEQYF
D: NA
size: NA
J: TRBJ2-7
V: TRBV27

DNA: TGTGCCAGCAGTTTATCAAGCGGCGCTAGCACAGATACGCAGTATTTT
CDR3: CASSLSSGASTDTQYF
D: NA
size: NA
J: TRBJ2-3
V: TRBV28

DNA: TGTGCCAGCAGTTCAAGGTCAGGTTCTGTGGAGCAGTACTTC
CDR3: CASSSRSGSVEQYF
D: NA
size: once
J: TRBJ2-7
V: TRBV7-9

DNA: TGCGCCAGCAGCTTAGCGGGAGTCTACGAGCAGTACTTC
CDR3: CASSLAGVYEQYF
D: TRBD2
size: NA
J: TRBJ2-7
V: TRBV5-1

DNA: TGTGCCAGCAGGGAGGACAGCTACGAGCAGTACTTC
CDR3: CASREDSYEQYF
D: NA
size: NA
J: TRBJ2-7
V: TRBV28

DNA: TGTGCCAGCCAGTCTAGCGGGATCGGCTACGAGCAGTACTTC
CDR3: CASQSSGIGYEQYF
D: TRBD2
size: NA
J: TRBJ2-7
V: TRBV27

DNA: TGTGCCAGCAGTTTCAAGACTAGCCGGCTCACAGATACGCAGTATTTT
CDR3: CASSFKTSRLTDTQYF
D: TRBD2
size: NA
J: TRBJ2-3
V: TRBV28

DNA: TGTGCCAGCAGCTCGACAGGGGGCACTGGGGCCAACGTCCTGACTTTC
CDR3: CASSSTGGTGANVLTF
D: TRBD1
size: NA
J: TRBJ2-6
V: TRBV5-6

DNA: TGTGCCTGGAGCGACAGGGATGTCGGTCAGCCCCAGCATTTT
CDR3: CAWSDRDVGQPQHF
D: TRBD1
size: few
J: TRBJ1-5
V: TRBV30

DNA: TGTGCCAGCAGCCCTCCTGGCAGGGAAGAGTACGGGGAGCTGTTTTTT
CDR3: CASSPPGREEYGELFF
D: NA
size: NA
J: TRBJ2-2
V: TRBV11-3

DNA: TGTGCCAGCAGCTTAGCGCCAGGGAACTACGAGCAGTACTTC
CDR3: CASSLAPGNYEQYF
D: NA
size: NA
J: TRBJ2-7
V: TRBV7-9

DNA: TGTGCCATCAGTGAGTCTCAGCGGGGGCAGTATTTT
CDR3: CAISESQRGQYF
D: TRBD2
size: NA
J: TRBJ2-3
V: TRBV10-3

DNA: TGTGCCACCAGCGGAAACACAGGGGGCCTGGAAAACATTCAGTACTTC
CDR3: CATSGNTGGLENIQYF
D: TRBD1
size: NA
J: TRBJ2-4
V: TRBV15

DNA: TGTGCCAGCAGCTTACCAGCGGGAGGTCCCTACGAGCAGTACTTC
CDR3: CASSLPAGGPYEQYF
D: TRBD2
size: NA
J: TRBJ2-7
V: TRBV11-2

DNA: TGTGCCAGTAGTACCCCCCCTAGCGGGAGAGTCGGTGAGCAGTTCTTC
CDR3: CASSTPPSGRVGEQFF
D: TRBD2
size: NA
J: TRBJ2-1
V: TRBV19

DNA: TGTGCCAGCAGTGACCCCCGGACGGTCGGACTTGGCTACACCTTC
CDR3: CASSDPRTVGLGYTF
D: NA
size: NA
J: TRBJ1-2
V: TRBV25-1

DNA: TGTGCCAGCAGTGAACCCGGAGCCAGCAATCAGCCCCAGCATTTT
CDR3: CASSEPGASNQPQHF
D: NA
size: NA
J: TRBJ1-5
V: TRBV2

DNA: TGTGCCAGCAGCTTGGGACAGGGATCTAACTATGGCTACACCTTC
CDR3: CASSLGQGSNYGYTF
D: TRBD1
size: NA
J: TRBJ1-2
V: TRBV11-2

DNA: TGTGCCAGCAGTCCGCGGGGAGCGGGAGGGGGGACCCAGTACTTC
CDR3: CASSPRGAGGGTQYF
D: TRBD2
size: NA
J: TRBJ2-5
V: TRBV27

DNA: TGTGCCAGCAACGGGCAGGGGACAGGGGGTTCGGGCTACACCTTC
CDR3: CASNGQGTGGSGYTF
D: TRBD1
size: NA
J: TRBJ1-2
V: TRBV6-5

DNA: TGTGCCAGCAGTCATGCGGGGCCAGGGAAGGGTTTGGGGGAGACCCAGTACTTC
CDR3: CASSHAGPGKGLGETQYF
D: NA
size: NA
J: TRBJ2-5
V: TRBV11-3

DNA: TGTGCCAGCAGGCTGTCAGGGGCGCGGTTTAGTACGTACGAGCAGTACTTC
CDR3: CASRLSGARFSTYEQYF
D: NA
size: NA
J: TRBJ2-7
V: TRBV28

DNA: TGTGCCAGCAGCTTTTCAGTCGGTATTAGCGGGAGGGTACCCTACGAGCAGTACTTC
CDR3: CASSFSVGISGRVPYEQYF
D: TRBD2
size: NA
J: TRBJ2-7
V: TRBV7-3

DNA: TGCGCCAGCAGCTTGGTGGGGGGAGACGTGACAGATACGCAGTATTTT
CDR3: CASSLVGGDVTDTQYF
D: NA
size: NA
J: TRBJ2-3
V: TRBV5-1

DNA: TGTGCCAGCAGTCTTGAAGCGACAGTTAACTATGGCTACACCTTC
CDR3: CASSLEATVNYGYTF
D: NA
size: NA
J: TRBJ1-2
V: TRBV6-1

DNA: TGCGCCAGCTCGGCCCATTGGACAGGGGGCAATGATGAGCAGTTCTTC
CDR3: CASSAHWTGGNDEQFF
D: TRBD1
size: once
J: TRBJ2-1
V: TRBV10-1

DNA: TGTGCCAGCAGCGGGACTAGCGGGAGGGTTCCAGATACGCAGTATTTT
CDR3: CASSGTSGRVPDTQYF
D: TRBD2
size: NA
J: TRBJ2-3
V: TRBV7-3

DNA: TGTGCCATCAGTGAGTCGGCGACAGGGGCGGCCTACGAGCAGTACTTC
CDR3: CAISESATGAAYEQYF
D: TRBD1
size: once
J: TRBJ2-7
V: TRBV10-3

DNA: TGCGCCAGCAGCCAAGCACTAGCGGGGAACTCCTACGAGCAGTACTTC
CDR3: CASSQALAGNSYEQYF
D: TRBD2
size: NA
J: TRBJ2-7
V: TRBV4-1

DNA: TGCAGCGTTGGAAGACCAACGGTGGGACTAGCGGGAACTGAGCAGTTCTTC
CDR3: CSVGRPTVGLAGTEQFF
D: TRBD2
size: NA
J: TRBJ2-1
V: TRBV29-1

DNA: TGTGCCAGCAGTGTAGATCCTGGAAACACCATATATTTT
CDR3: CASSVDPGNTIYF
D: NA
size: NA
J: TRBJ1-3
V: TRBV2

DNA: TGCGCCAGCAGCTTGTTGACAGGGACAGAGACCCAGTACTTC
CDR3: CASSLLTGTETQYF
D: TRBD1
size: NA
J: TRBJ2-5
V: TRBV5-1

DNA: TGTGCCAGCAGCGTGGGGCCCAGGGGGAGCTCCTACGAGCAGTACTTC
CDR3: CASSVGPRGSSYEQYF
D: TRBD1
size: NA
J: TRBJ2-7
V: TRBV9